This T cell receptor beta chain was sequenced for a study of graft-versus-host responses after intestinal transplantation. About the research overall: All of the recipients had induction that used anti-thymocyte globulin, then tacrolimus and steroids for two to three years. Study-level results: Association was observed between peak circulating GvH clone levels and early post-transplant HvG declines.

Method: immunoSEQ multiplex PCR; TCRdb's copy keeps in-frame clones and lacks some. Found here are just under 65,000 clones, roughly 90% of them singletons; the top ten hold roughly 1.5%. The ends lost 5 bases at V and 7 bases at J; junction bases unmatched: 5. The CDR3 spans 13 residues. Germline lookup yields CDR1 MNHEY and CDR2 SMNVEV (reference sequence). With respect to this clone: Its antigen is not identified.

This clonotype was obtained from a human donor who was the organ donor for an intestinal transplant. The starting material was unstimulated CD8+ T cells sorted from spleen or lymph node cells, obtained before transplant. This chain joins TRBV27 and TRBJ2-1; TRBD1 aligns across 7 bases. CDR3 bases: TGTGCCAGCAGTGTCAACAGGGGAAATGAGCAGTTCTTC. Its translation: CASSVNRGNEQFF.